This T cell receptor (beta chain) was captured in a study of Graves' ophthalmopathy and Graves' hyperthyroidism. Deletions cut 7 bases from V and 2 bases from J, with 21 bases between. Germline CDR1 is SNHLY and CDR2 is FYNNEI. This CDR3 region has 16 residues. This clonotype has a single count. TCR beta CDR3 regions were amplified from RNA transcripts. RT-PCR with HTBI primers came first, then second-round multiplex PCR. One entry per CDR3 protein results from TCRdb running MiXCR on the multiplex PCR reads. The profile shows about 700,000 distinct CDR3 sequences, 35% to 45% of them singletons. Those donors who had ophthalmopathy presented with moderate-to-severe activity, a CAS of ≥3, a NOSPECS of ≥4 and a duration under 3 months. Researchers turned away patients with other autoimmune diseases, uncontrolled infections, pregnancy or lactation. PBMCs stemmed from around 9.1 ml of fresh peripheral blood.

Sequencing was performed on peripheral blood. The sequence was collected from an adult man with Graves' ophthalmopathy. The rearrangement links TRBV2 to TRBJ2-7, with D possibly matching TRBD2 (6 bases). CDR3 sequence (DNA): TGTGCCAGCAACTCGTTCGGGGGTCGTCGCGCCTACGAGCAGTACTTC. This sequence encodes CASNSFGGRRAYEQYF.